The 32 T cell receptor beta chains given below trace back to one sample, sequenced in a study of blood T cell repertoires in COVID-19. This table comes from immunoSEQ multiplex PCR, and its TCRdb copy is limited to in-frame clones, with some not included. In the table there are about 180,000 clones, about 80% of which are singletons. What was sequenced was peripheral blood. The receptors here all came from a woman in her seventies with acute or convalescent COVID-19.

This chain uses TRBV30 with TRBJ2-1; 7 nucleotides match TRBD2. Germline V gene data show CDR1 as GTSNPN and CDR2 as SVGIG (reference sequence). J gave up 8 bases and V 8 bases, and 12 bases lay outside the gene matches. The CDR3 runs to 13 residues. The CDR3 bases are TGTGCCCTTAGCGGGTCTCCTGGGGATGAGCAGTTCTTC. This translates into CALSGSPGDEQFF.

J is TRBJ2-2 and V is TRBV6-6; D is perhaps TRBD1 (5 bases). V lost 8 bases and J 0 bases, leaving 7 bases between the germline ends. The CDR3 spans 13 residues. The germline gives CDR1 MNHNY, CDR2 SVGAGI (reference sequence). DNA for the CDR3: TGTGCCAGCCTGGACACGAACACCGGGGAGCTGTTTTTT. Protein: CASLDTNTGELFF.

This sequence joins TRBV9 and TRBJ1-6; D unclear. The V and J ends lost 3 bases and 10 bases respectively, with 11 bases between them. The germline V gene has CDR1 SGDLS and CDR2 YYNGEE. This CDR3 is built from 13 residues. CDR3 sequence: CASSGPGGSPLHF. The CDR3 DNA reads TGTGCCAGCAGCGGACCCGGAGGGTCACCCCTCCACTTT.

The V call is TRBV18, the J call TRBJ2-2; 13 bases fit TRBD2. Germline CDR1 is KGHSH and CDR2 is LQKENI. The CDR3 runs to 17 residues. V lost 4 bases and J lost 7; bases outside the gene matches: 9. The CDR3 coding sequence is TGTGCCAGCTCACTGTGGACTAGCGGGAGTCGGGACGGGGAGCTGTTTTTT. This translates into CASSLWTSGSRDGELFF.

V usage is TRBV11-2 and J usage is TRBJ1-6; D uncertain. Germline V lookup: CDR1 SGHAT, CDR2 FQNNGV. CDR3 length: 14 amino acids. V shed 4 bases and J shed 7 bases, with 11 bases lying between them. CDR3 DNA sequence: TGTGCCAGCAGCTCGGGGTCGTCAAATTCACCCCTCCACTTT. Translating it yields CASSSGSSNSPLHF.

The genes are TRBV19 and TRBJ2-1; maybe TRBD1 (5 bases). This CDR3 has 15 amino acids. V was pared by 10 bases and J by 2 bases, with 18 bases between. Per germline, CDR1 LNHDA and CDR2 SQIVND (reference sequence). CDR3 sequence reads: CATRADTGPYNEQFF. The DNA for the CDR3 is TGTGCCACCCGAGCCGATACAGGACCCTACAATGAGCAGTTCTTC.

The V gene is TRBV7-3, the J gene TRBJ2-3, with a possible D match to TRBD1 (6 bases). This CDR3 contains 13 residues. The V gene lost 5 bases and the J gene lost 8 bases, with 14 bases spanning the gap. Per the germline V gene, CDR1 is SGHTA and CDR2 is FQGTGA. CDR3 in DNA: TGTGCCAGCAGCCCTGGACAGTCGGGTACGCAGTATTTT. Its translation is CASSPGQSGTQYF.

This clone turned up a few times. CDR3 amino acids: CAISEYETDTQYF. CDR3 in DNA: TGTGCCATCAGTGAGTATGAGACAGATACGCAGTATTTT. The V call is TRBV10-3, the J call TRBJ2-3, with D uncertain. The CDR3 is 13 residues long. V was pared by 1 base and J by 3 bases, with 5 bases between. Germline V gene sequence: CDR1 ENHRY, CDR2 SYGVKD.

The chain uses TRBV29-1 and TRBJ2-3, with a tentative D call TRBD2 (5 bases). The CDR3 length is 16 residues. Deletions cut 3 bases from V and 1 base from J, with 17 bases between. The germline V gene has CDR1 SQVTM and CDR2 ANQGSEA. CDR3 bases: TGCAGCGTTGAGAGGTTAAACGGGGTGGGCACAGATACGCAGTATTTT. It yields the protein CSVERLNGVGTDTQYF.

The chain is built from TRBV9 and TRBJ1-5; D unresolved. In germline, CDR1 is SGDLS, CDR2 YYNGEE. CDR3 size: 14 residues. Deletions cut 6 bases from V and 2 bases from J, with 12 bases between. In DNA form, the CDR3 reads TGTGCCAGCATTGAGGTTACTGGCAATCAGCCCCAGCATTTT. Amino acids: CASIEVTGNQPQHF.

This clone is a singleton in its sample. This CDR3 is CATSVGGPDGTDTQYF. The DNA of the CDR3 is TGTGCCACCAGTGTCGGAGGGCCAGATGGTACAGATACGCAGTATTTT. The rearrangement uses TRBV24-1 and TRBJ2-3; D is possibly TRBD2 (6 bases). CDR3 size: 16 residues. V was trimmed by 5 bases and J by 3 bases, leaving 17 bases between them. Germline CDR1 KGHDR, CDR2 SFDVKD.

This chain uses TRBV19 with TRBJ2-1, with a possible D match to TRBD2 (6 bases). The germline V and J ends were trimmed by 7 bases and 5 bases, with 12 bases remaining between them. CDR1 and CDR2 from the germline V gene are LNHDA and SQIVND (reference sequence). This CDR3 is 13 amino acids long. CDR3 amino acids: CASKTGANNEQFF. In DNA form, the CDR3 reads TGTGCCAGTAAGACGGGAGCAAACAATGAGCAGTTCTTC.

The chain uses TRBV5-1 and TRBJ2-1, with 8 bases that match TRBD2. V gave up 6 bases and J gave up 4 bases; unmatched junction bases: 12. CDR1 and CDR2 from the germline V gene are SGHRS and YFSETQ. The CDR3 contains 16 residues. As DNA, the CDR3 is TGCGCCAGCAACCCCGGTAATAGCGGGACGTACAATGAGCAGTTCTTC. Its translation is CASNPGNSGTYNEQFF.

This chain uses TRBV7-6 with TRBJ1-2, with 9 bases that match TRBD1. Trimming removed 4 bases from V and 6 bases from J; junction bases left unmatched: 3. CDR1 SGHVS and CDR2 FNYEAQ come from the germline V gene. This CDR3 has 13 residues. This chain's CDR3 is CASSYRGQNGYTF. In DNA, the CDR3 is TGTGCCAGCAGCTACAGGGGGCAGAATGGCTACACCTTC. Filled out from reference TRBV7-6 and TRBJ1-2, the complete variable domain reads GAGVSQSPRYKVTKRGQDVALRCDPISGHVSLYWYRQALGQGPEFLTYFNYEAQQDKSGLPNDRFSAERPEGSISTLTIQRTEQRDSAMYRCASSYRGQNGYTFGSGTRLTVV.

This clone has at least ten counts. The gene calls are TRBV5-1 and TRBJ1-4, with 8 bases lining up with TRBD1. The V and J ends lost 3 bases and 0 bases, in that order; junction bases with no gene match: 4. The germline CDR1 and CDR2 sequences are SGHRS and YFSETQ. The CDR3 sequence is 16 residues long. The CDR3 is CASSSQGATTNEKLFF. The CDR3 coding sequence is TGCGCCAGCAGCTCCCAGGGGGCTACAACTAATGAAAAACTGTTTTTT.

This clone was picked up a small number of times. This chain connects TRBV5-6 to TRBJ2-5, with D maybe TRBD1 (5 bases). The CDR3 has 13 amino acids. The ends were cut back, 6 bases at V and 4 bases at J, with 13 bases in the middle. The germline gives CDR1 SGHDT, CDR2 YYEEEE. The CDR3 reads CASMRTTPETQYF. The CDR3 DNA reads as TGTGCCAGCATGAGGACAACGCCAGAGACCCAGTACTTC.

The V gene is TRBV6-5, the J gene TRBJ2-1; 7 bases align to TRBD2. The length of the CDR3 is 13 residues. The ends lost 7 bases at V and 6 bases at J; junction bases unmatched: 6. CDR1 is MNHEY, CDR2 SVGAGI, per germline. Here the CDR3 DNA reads TGTGCCAGCAATTTGGGCGGGGGCAATGAGCAGTTCTTC. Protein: CASNLGGGNEQFF.

CDR3 in amino acids: CASSEVVSWQGGNTIYF. In DNA form, the CDR3 reads TGTGCCAGCAGTGAAGTGGTTTCTTGGCAGGGAGGAAACACCATATATTTT. The genes are TRBV2 and TRBJ1-3; a possible D gene is TRBD1 (5 bases). Deletions cut 1 base from V and 4 bases from J, with 17 bases between. Per the germline V gene, CDR1 is SNHLY and CDR2 is FYNNEI. The CDR3 contains 17 residues.

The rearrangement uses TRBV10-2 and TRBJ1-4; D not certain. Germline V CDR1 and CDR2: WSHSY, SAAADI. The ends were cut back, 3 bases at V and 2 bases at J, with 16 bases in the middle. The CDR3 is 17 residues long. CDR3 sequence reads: CASSDSTGRSTNEKLFF. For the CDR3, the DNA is TGCGCCAGCAGTGACTCGACCGGGAGGAGTACTAATGAAAAACTGTTTTTT.

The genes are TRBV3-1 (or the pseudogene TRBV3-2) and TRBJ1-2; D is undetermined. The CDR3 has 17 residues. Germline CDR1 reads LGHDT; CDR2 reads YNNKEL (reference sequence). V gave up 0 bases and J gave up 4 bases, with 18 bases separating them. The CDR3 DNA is TGTGCCAGCAGCCAAGATCTGCGCGTCAGGCTTCGCTATGGCTACACCTTC. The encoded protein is CASSQDLRVRLRYGYTF.

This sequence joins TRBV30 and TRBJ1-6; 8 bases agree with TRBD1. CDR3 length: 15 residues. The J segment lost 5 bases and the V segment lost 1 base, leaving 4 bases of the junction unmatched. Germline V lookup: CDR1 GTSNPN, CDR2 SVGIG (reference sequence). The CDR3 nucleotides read TGTGCCTGGAGTGCGCAGGGGGCCCATAATTCACCCCTCCACTTT. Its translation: CAWSAQGAHNSPLHF.

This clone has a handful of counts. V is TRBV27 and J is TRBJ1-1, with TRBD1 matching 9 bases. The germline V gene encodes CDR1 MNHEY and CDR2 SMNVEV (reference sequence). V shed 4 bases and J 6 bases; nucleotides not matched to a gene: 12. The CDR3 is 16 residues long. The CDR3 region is CASSSAGTGRGAEAFF. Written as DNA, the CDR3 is TGTGCCAGCAGTTCGGCCGGGACAGGGAGGGGGGCTGAAGCTTTCTTT.

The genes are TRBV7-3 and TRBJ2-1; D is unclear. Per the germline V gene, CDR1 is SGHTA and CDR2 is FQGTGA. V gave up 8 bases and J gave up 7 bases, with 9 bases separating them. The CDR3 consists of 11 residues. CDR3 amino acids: CASGSFNEQFF. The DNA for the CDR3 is TGTGCCAGCGGTAGTTTTAATGAGCAGTTCTTC.

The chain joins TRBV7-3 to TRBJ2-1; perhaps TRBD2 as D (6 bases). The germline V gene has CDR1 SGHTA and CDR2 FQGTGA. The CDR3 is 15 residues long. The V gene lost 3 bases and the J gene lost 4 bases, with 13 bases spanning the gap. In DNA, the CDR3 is TGTGCCAGCAGCTTGACCCTAGCGCGATACAATGAGCAGTTCTTC. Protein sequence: CASSLTLARYNEQFF.

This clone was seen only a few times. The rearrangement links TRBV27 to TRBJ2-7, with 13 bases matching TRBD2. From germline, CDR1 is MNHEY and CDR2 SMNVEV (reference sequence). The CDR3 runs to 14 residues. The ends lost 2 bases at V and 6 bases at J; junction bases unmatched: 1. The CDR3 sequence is CASSLRLAGGEQYF. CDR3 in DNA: TGTGCCAGCAGTTTACGACTAGCGGGAGGCGAGCAGTACTTC.

CDR3 nucleotides: TGTGCCACCGCCCCCGACAGGGGGCCCAATCAGCCCCAGCATTTT. It is translated as CATAPDRGPNQPQHF. The chain links TRBV2 to TRBJ1-5, with 10 bases lining up with TRBD1. Germline V lookup: CDR1 SNHLY, CDR2 FYNNEI. There are 15 residues in the CDR3. J gave up 3 bases and V 10 bases, and 9 bases lay outside the gene matches.

CDR3 amino acids: CASSPAGTYSGNTIYF. The CDR3, as DNA: TGTGCCAGCAGTCCGGCTGGGACATACTCTGGAAACACCATATATTTT. The rearrangement links TRBV28 to TRBJ1-3; D is perhaps TRBD1 (6 bases). The CDR3 sequence is 16 residues long. Germline lookup yields CDR1 MDHEN and CDR2 SYDVKM. V was cut by 5 bases and J by 0 bases, with 14 bases left in between.

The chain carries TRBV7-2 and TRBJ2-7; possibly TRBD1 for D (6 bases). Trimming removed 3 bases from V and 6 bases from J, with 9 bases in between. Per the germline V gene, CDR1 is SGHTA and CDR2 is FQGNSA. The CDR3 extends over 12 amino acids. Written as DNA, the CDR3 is TGTGCCAGCAGCTTGGGGGCCCTCGAGCAGTACTTC. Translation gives CASSLGALEQYF. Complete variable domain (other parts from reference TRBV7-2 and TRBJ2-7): GAGVSQSPSNKVTEKGKDVELRCDPISGHTALYWYRQSLGQGLEFLIYFQGNSAPDKSGLPSDRFSAERTGGSVSTLTIQRTQQEDSAVYLCASSLGALEQYFGPGTRLTVT.

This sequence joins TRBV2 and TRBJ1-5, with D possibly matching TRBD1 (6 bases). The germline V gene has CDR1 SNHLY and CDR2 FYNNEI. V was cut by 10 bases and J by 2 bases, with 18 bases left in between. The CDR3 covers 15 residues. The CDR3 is CATRGGEGGNQPQHF. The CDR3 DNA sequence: TGTGCCACCAGAGGGGGGGAGGGAGGCAATCAGCCCCAGCATTTT. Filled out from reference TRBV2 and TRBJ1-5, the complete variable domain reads EPEVTQTPSHQVTQMGQEVILRCVPISNHLYFYWYRQILGQKVEFLVSFYNNEISEKSEIFDDQFSVERPDGSNFTLKIRSTKLEDSAMYFCATRGGEGGNQPQHFGDGTRLSIL.

CDR3 nucleotides: TGTGCCAGCAGCAAGGGGGCAGCGAACACTGAAGCTTTCTTT. It codes for CASSKGAANTEAFF. V usage is TRBV27 and J usage is TRBJ1-1, with 7 bases matching TRBD1. Germline V gene lookup returns CDR1 MNHEY and CDR2 SMNVEV (reference sequence). J was trimmed by 1 base and V by 6 bases; bases with no gene match: 5. The CDR3 runs to 14 residues.

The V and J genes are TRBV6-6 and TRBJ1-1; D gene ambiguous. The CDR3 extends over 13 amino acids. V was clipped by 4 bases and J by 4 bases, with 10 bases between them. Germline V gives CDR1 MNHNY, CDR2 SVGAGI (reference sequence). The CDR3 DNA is TGTGCCAGCAGTTCCCTAGGGAGCACTGAAGCTTTCTTT. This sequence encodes CASSSLGSTEAFF.

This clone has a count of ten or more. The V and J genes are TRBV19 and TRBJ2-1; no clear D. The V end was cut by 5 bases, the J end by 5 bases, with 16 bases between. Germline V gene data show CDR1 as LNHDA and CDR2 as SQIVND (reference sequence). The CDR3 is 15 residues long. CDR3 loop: CASSEERGQNNEQFF. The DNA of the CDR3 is TGTGCCAGTAGTGAGGAACGCGGCCAAAACAATGAGCAGTTCTTC.